This TCR beta chain was sequenced during a study of T cell responses to AZD1222 COVID-19 vaccine. V was pared by 4 bases and J by 2 bases, with 5 bases of the junction left unmatched. CDR3 size: 17 residues. CDR1 and CDR2 from the germline V gene are SNHLY and FYNNEI. The data were produced by immunoSEQ multiplex PCR, yet TCRdb's version contains in-frame clones alone and is incomplete. Among 150,000 to 200,000 clones listed, approximately 90% were seen once. Material: peripheral blood, obtained 28 days after the second AZD1222 dose. The sequence derives from an adult who received the AZD1222 COVID-19 vaccine. The J gene is TRBJ1-6, the V gene TRBV2, with 10 bases identical to TRBD1. The CDR3 is CASSGGTGETYNSPLHF. The CDR3, as DNA: TGTGCCAGCAGTGGGGGGACAGGGGAAACCTATAATTCACCCCTCCACTTT.